This TCR beta chain was identified in a study of cytomegalovirus exposure and HLA in healthy donors. Across the study: Approximately 83 million unique TCRs from HLA-typed donors were held in an early data release. Study-wide findings and caveats: In a later analysis, an Asian-associated ancestry cluster reportedly showed fewer N-insertions than the 666-donor mean.

As to this clone: As yet, its antigen is unknown.

The PCR had 60 Vbeta and 13 Jbeta primers. Produced via immunoSEQ multiplex PCR; TCRdb's table is partial and in-frame only. The sample records roughly 62,000 clones, about 80% being singletons. Germline assignment: CDR1 MNHEY and CDR2 SMNVEV (reference sequence). The V end was cut by 6 bases, the J end by 0 bases, with 26 bases between. This CDR3 comprises 19 residues. The sequence derives from a woman aged 35 to 49 in good health and CMV-seropositive. V is TRBV27 and J is TRBJ1-2; weak D call: TRBD1 (6 bases). Material for sequencing was PBMCs. CDR3: CASSSLGATLDRANYGYTF. CDR3 DNA: TGTGCCAGCAGCTCTTTGGGGGCGACTTTGGATAGAGCTAACTATGGCTACACCTTC.